This T cell receptor beta chain was sequenced during a study of blood T cell repertoires in COVID-19. Study context: Whether acute or convalescent, the COVID-19 samples came from the United States, Italy and Spain. Sources were T cells, B-cell-depleted T cells, or PBMCs; the material itself was cDNA or gDNA.

This CDR3 region has 14 residues. CDR1 and CDR2 (germline): MNHEY, SVGAGI. Trimming removed 6 bases from V and 0 bases from J; junction bases left unmatched: 2. Methods used by the authors: Reference gene primers were amplified, and this amplification served to estimate nucleated cell counts. The protocol was immunoSEQ multiplex PCR, while the TCRdb copy is restricted to in-frame clones and leaves out a portion. V, J and clone size are those of that table, while D and trimming were read from the DNA. The sample includes 80,000 to 130,000 clones, roughly 88% seen only once; the top ten take 5.5% to 6.5%.

The sample taken for sequencing was peripheral blood. The receptor was derived from a woman aged 60-75 years with acute or convalescent COVID-19. The chain uses TRBV6-5 and TRBJ2-7, with 10 bases aligning to TRBD2. The chain's CDR3 is CASRTSGPSYEQYV. As DNA, the CDR3 is TGTGCCAGCAGGACTAGCGGGCCCTCCTACGAGCAGTACGTC.